These 25 T cell receptor beta chains share one sample of origin, sequenced in a study of T cell responses to AZD1222 COVID-19 vaccine. TCRdb's table, derived via immunoSEQ multiplex PCR, lists solely in-frame clones and lacks some. The sample carries about 86,000 clones, over 85% recorded once. The sequencing here drew on peripheral blood, taken on day 0 of AZD1222 vaccination. These receptor sequences come from an adult in good health.

The J gene is TRBJ2-5, the V gene TRBV5-1, with 7 bases fitting TRBD1. The germline gives CDR1 SGHRS, CDR2 YFSETQ. V gave up 4 bases and J gave up 4 bases; unmatched junction bases: 4. The CDR3 loop spans 13 amino acids. The CDR3 sequence is CASSPGDRETQYF. CDR3 sequence (DNA): TGCGCCAGCAGCCCCGGGGACAGAGAGACCCAGTACTTC.

The chain employs TRBV28 and TRBJ1-2, with D unclear. The V gene lost 7 bases and the J gene lost 0 bases, with 9 bases spanning the gap. Germline CDR1 MDHEN, CDR2 SYDVKM. This CDR3 spans 13 amino acids. The CDR3 DNA is TGTGCCAGCACCCAAGAACCTAACTATGGCTACACCTTC. Protein: CASTQEPNYGYTF.

The rearrangement links TRBV11-2 to TRBJ2-2, with D unclear. Trimming removed 0 bases at V and 8 bases at J, with 4 bases between. The germline CDR1 and CDR2 sequences are SGHAT and FQNNGV. CDR3 length: 12 amino acids. The CDR3 region is CASSLERGELFF. As DNA, the CDR3 is TGTGCCAGCAGCTTAGAGCGAGGGGAGCTGTTTTTT.

This clone was picked up one time. The rearrangement links TRBV14 to TRBJ2-3, with unresolved D. V was cut by 4 bases and J by 1 base, with 9 bases left in between. CDR3 size: 14 residues. Germline CDR1 SGHDN, CDR2 FVKESK. The CDR3 region has the DNA TGTGCCAGCAGCCTAAGGTTCCGCACAGATACGCAGTATTTT. Its protein product is CASSLRFRTDTQYF.

The genes are TRBV6-5 and TRBJ1-2; TRBD1 agrees at 9 bases. Trimming cost V 0 bases and J 4 bases; bases outside gene matches: 6. The CDR3 spans 16 residues. CDR1 and CDR2 (germline): MNHEY, SVGAGI. This chain's CDR3 is CASSYSRTGVGYGYTF. DNA for the CDR3: TGTGCCAGCAGTTACTCCCGGACAGGGGTTGGCTATGGCTACACCTTC.

This chain joins TRBV28 and TRBJ2-3; TRBD2 matches 8 bases. J was trimmed by 2 bases and V by 9 bases; bases with no gene match: 4. There are 13 residues in the CDR3. Germline assignment: CDR1 MDHEN and CDR2 SYDVKM. The CDR3 reads CASSGDYTDTQYF. The CDR3 DNA reads TGTGCCAGTAGCGGGGATTACACAGATACGCAGTATTTT. The variable domain in full, with the rest retrieved from reference TRBV28 and TRBJ2-3, is DVKVTQSSRYLVKRTGEKVFLECVQDMDHENMFWYRQDPGLGLRLIYFSYDVKMKEKGDIPEGYSVSREKKERFSLILESASTNQTSMYLCASSGDYTDTQYFGPGTRLTVL.

The chain links TRBV4-1 to TRBJ1-2, with D possibly being TRBD1 (6 bases). V lost 4 bases to trimming and J lost 8 bases, with 8 bases between them. The length of the CDR3 is 11 residues. Germline loops: CDR1 MGHRA, CDR2 YSYEKL. In DNA form, the CDR3 reads TGCGCCAGCAGCCCAGGGGCCGGCTACACCTTC. Protein: CASSPGAGYTF.

The chain is built from TRBV28 and TRBJ1-5, with 7 bases matching TRBD1. This CDR3 comprises 16 residues. With V trimmed by 2 bases and J by 5 bases, 9 bases remained unmatched. Germline loops: CDR1 MDHEN, CDR2 SYDVKM. The CDR3 protein is CASSLGMSGGYQPQHF. As DNA, the CDR3 is TGTGCCAGCAGTTTAGGTATGTCAGGGGGTTATCAGCCCCAGCATTTT.

The rearrangement uses TRBV19 and TRBJ1-5, with 8 bases aligning to TRBD1. CDR3 length: 16 residues. J gave up 6 bases and V 7 bases, and 14 bases lay outside the gene matches. Germline lookup yields CDR1 LNHDA and CDR2 SQIVND (reference sequence). CDR3 residues: CASTTRWAGGIQPQHF. CDR3 bases: TGTGCCAGTACTACACGGTGGGCAGGGGGCATTCAGCCCCAGCATTTT.

This CDR3 is CASSFPGTYEQYF. The CDR3 nucleotides read TGTGCCAGCAGTTTTCCGGGCACGTACGAGCAGTACTTC. The chain couples TRBV12-3 or TRBV12-4 to TRBJ2-7; D uncertain. The CDR3 is 13 residues long. V lost 3 bases, J lost 4 bases, and 10 bases lay in between.

The J gene is TRBJ2-7, the V gene TRBV6-5; D is ambiguous. V lost 4 bases and J lost 4, with 5 bases in between. The germline V gene encodes CDR1 MNHEY and CDR2 SVGAGI. The CDR3 consists of 11 residues. The CDR3 here is CASSLKYEQYF. The CDR3 DNA follows: TGTGCCAGCAGTTTAAAGTACGAGCAGTACTTC.

The chain links TRBV27 to TRBJ2-7; D tentatively fits TRBD1 or TRBD2 (6 bases each). The length of the CDR3 is 17 residues. V was pared by 2 bases and J by 6 bases, with 23 bases between. The germline V gene has CDR1 MNHEY and CDR2 SMNVEV (reference sequence). CDR3 residues: CASSLEFRGVPSGEQYF. In DNA, the CDR3 is TGTGCCAGCAGTTTAGAATTTAGGGGGGTCCCCTCGGGCGAGCAGTACTTC.

The chain is built from TRBV19 and TRBJ1-1; 7 bases line up with TRBD1. CDR3 size: 14 residues. The V segment lost 3 bases and the J segment 4 bases; nucleotides outside the gene matches: 5. Germline V CDR1 and CDR2: LNHDA, SQIVND (reference sequence). The CDR3 DNA is TGTGCCAGTAGTATGACAGGGTCCACCACTGAAGCTTTCTTT. This codes for CASSMTGSTTEAFF.

V and J are TRBV7-9 and TRBJ2-1; D possibly corresponds to TRBD2 (6 bases). Between the trimmed V and J ends, which lost 5 bases and 4 bases, there was a span of 18 bases. Germline lookup yields CDR1 SEHNR and CDR2 FQNEAQ (reference sequence). This CDR3 contains 16 residues. The CDR3 loop is CASSHPDGGTYNEQFF. CDR3 in DNA: TGTGCCAGCAGCCACCCCGACGGGGGAACATACAATGAGCAGTTCTTC.

V and J are TRBV5-1 and TRBJ2-1; TRBD1 might be the D (5 bases). Trimming shortened V by 4 bases and J by 0 bases, and 14 bases separated the two germline ends. Germline-derived CDR1 and CDR2 are SGHRS and YFSETQ. This CDR3 comprises 16 residues. The CDR3 DNA is TGCGCCAGCAGCGGCCCTCAGGGTAGCTCCTACAATGAGCAGTTCTTC. Protein product: CASSGPQGSSYNEQFF.

The V call is TRBV19, the J call TRBJ2-2; 12 positions agree with TRBD2. This CDR3 is built from 19 residues. V was pared by 2 bases and J by 4 bases, with 11 bases of the junction left unmatched. Germline V gene lookup returns CDR1 LNHDA and CDR2 SQIVND (reference sequence). The CDR3 DNA reads as TGTGCCAGTAGTATAAAGGTTCTAGCGGGAGGGCCGGGCACCGGGGAGCTGTTTTTT. Amino acids: CASSIKVLAGGPGTGELFF.

The genes are TRBV15 and TRBJ1-4; D gene uncertain. Germline CDR1 reads LNHNV; CDR2 reads YYDKDF (reference sequence). This CDR3 spans 16 amino acids. Trimming removed 1 base at V and 0 bases at J, with 9 bases between. Here the CDR3 DNA reads TGTGCCACCAGCAGAGGGTCCGCCGCAACTAATGAAAAACTGTTTTTT. Protein: CATSRGSAATNEKLFF.

This clone was observed a single time. The germline gene is not matched at one end of the junction; a read error may be the cause. This chain uses TRBV11-2 with TRBJ2-7; 9 bases are a match to TRBD1. CDR1 SGHAT and CDR2 FQNNGV come from the germline V gene. The CDR3 consists of 14 residues. CDR3: CASSLEGQGYEQYF. CDR3 DNA sequence: TGTGCCAGCAGCCTAGAGGGACAGGGCTACGAGCAGTACTTC.

The chain couples TRBV7-8 to TRBJ2-7; 7 bases are shared with TRBD1. With V trimmed by 3 bases and J by 2 bases, 4 bases remained unmatched. This CDR3 is built from 14 residues. Germline values: CDR1 SGHVS, CDR2 FQNEAQ. The CDR3: CASSLSGGTYEQYF. CDR3 nucleotides: TGTGCCAGCAGCTTGTCAGGGGGAACCTACGAGCAGTACTTC.

The rearrangement uses TRBV6-6 and TRBJ1-3; no clear D gene. Germline lookup yields CDR1 MNHNY and CDR2 SVGAGI (reference sequence). V gave up 10 bases and J gave up 0 bases, with 13 bases separating them. The length of the CDR3 is 14 residues. As DNA, the CDR3 is TGTGCCACCACACATACAGTCTCTGGAAACACCATATATTTT. Translated: CATTHTVSGNTIYF.

V and J are TRBV7-2 and TRBJ2-5; D might be TRBD2 (6 bases). The CDR3 consists of 15 residues. Per the germline V gene, CDR1 is SGHTA and CDR2 is FQGNSA. Trimming took 1 base from V and 5 from J, leaving 14 bases between them. CDR3 DNA: TGTGCCAGCAGCTTAGGGTGGAGGGCAGGCGAGACCCAGTACTTC. The encoded protein is CASSLGWRAGETQYF.

This sequence joins TRBV18 and TRBJ1-2, with 9 bases matching TRBD1. J gave up 7 bases and V 5 bases, and 8 bases lay outside the gene matches. Germline CDR1 is KGHSH and CDR2 is LQKENI. The CDR3 consists of 14 residues. The CDR3 bases are TGTGCCAGCTCAAACCGGGACAGGGTCCTTGGCTACACCTTC. Translated: CASSNRDRVLGYTF.

The rearrangement links TRBV19 to TRBJ2-2; perhaps TRBD1 as D (6 bases). Trimming left V 3 bases short and J 5 bases short, with 13 bases between. The CDR3 loop spans 15 amino acids. From germline, CDR1 is LNHDA and CDR2 SQIVND (reference sequence). As DNA, the CDR3 is TGTGCCAGTAGTATGGGGGACATAACAACCGGGGAGCTGTTTTTT. Residues: CASSMGDITTGELFF.

The chain carries TRBV19 and TRBJ2-7, with 10 bases identical to TRBD2. This CDR3 has 14 residues. The V gene end was trimmed by 4 bases and the J gene end by 4 bases; junction bases not matched to a gene: 4. CDR1 and CDR2 (germline): LNHDA, SQIVND (reference sequence). The CDR3 loop is CASSRGTSEYEQYF. DNA for the CDR3: TGTGCCAGTAGTAGGGGGACTAGCGAGTACGAGCAGTACTTC.

The rearrangement links TRBV6-6 to TRBJ2-7; TRBD1 matches at 8 bases. Trimming removed 0 bases from V and 4 bases from J; junction bases left unmatched: 5. The length of the CDR3 is 15 residues. CDR1 MNHNY and CDR2 SVGAGI come from the germline V gene (reference sequence). CDR3 nucleotides: TGTGCCAGCAGTTACTCGACAGGGGCAGGGTACGAGCAGTACTTC. Translation gives CASSYSTGAGYEQYF.